These T cell receptor beta chains were read from a single sample in a study of control samples from healthy donors and cancer patients. Only in-frame clones appear in the TCRdb table, and some are missing; sequencing was by immunoSEQ multiplex PCR. The repertoire holds more than 95,000 clones, with roughly 91% as singletons. Sequencing was carried out using blood. These TCRs come from a man aged 40-49 years in good health. The CDR3 runs from the conserved cysteine through the conserved F or W.

TRBJ2-5 TRBV6-2/TRBV6-3 CASSFVGGGQETQYF
TRBJ2-1 TRBV5-1 CASRGGQGTYNEQFF
TRBJ2-1 TRBV18 CASSPGPSGGPSSYNEQFF
TRBJ1-2 TRBV10-3 CAISTPEDYGYTF
TRBJ1-1 TRBV5-1 CASSLTPTGDTEAFF
TRBJ2-1 TRBV5-1 CASSQSTSGGVNEQFF
TRBJ2-2 TRBV9 CASSVSQRPSEGELFF
TRBJ1-5 TRBV19 CASSRQISNQPQHF
TRBJ1-1 TRBV5-5 CASSLPRGGFTEAFF
TRBJ1-6 TRBV11-3 CASSPRFGGNSPLHF
TRBJ1-2 TRBV5-8 CASSLPGQGGYGYTF
TRBJ2-5 TRBV25-1 CASSERGHQETQYF
TRBJ2-4 TRBV9 CASSGRQGVGKNIQYF
TRBJ1-6 TRBV4-1 CASSQEWNSPLHF
TRBJ2-1 TRBV7-3 CASSLMGGPTNEQFF
TRBJ2-3 TRBV11-3 CASSIGHVPGDTQYF
TRBJ2-5 TRBV5-1 CASSLGGTVRGEETQYF
TRBJ1-2 TRBV7-9 CASSLTGRYGYTF
TRBJ2-1 TRBV18 CASSPPVNEQFF
TRBJ1-6 TRBV19 CASSADSPVSYNSPLHF
TRBJ1-6 TRBV7-2 CASSLRGDNSPLHF
TRBJ1-4 TRBV11-2 CASSPGQGAWKLFF
TRBJ1-1 TRBV19 CASSSGGEITEAFF
TRBJ2-1 TRBV19 CASMARYGRIEQFF
TRBJ2-7 TRBV3-1/TRBV3-2 CASSQGRVPKYEQYF
TRBJ1-2 TRBV7-2 CASSFLSQGAQYGYTF
TRBJ2-3 TRBV29-1 CSVDSATDTQYF
TRBJ1-1 TRBV27 CASISLGGGVTEAFF
TRBJ1-2 TRBV11-3 CASSLTGHYGYTF
TRBJ1-1 TRBV19 CASIGQLMNTEAFF
TRBJ1-5 TRBV5-1 CASSLNWNQPQHF
TRBJ2-1 TRBV29-1 CSALEGLSYNEQFF
TRBJ1-6 TRBV4-3 CASSQSQQYNSPLHF
TRBJ2-7 TRBV5-1 CASSSLDRAYEQYF
TRBJ2-1 TRBV5-1 CASSLLTSGGPYNEQFF